One sample yielded the 9 T cell receptor beta chains listed below, sequenced in a study of blood T cell repertoires in COVID-19. Using immunoSEQ multiplex PCR, the repertoire was profiled, and TCRdb retains in-frame clones only, with some absent. The table has 150,000 to 200,000 clones, roughly 87% seen once. Sample: PBMCs or T cells enriched from blood (not recorded which). The receptors were gathered from a woman between 50 and 59 years old who had recovered from COVID-19.

The chain has TRBV13 and TRBJ2-5, with 9 bases identical to TRBD2. Germline assignment: CDR1 PRHDT and CDR2 FYEKMQ (reference sequence). V lost 0 bases, J lost 4 bases, and 9 bases stayed unmatched. This CDR3 has 17 residues. CDR3 DNA sequence: TGTGCCAGCAGCTTAGGGCTAGGCGGGAGGGAGCGAGAGACCCAGTACTTC. Its protein is CASSLGLGGRERETQYF.

This chain joins TRBV5-1 and TRBJ2-5, with 8 bases matching TRBD1. The CDR3 loop spans 15 amino acids. Germline V gives CDR1 SGHRS, CDR2 YFSETQ. Trimming removed 4 bases from V and 3 bases from J; junction bases left unmatched: 8. The CDR3 nucleotides read TGCGCCAGCAGCCGGTCTCTGGGACAGGAAGAGACCCAGTACTTC. Its translation: CASSRSLGQEETQYF. Drawing the rest from reference TRBV5-1 and TRBJ2-5, the complete variable domain is KAGVTQTPRYLIKTRGQQVTLSCSPISGHRSVSWYQQTPGQGLQFLFEYFSETQRNKGNFPGRFSGRQFSNSRSEMNVSTLELGDSALYLCASSRSLGQEETQYFGPGTRLLVL.

V is TRBV7-3 and J is TRBJ2-3, with a possible D match to TRBD2 (6 bases). V shed 0 bases and J shed 4 bases, with 8 bases lying between them. This CDR3 has 14 residues. Germline CDR1 reads SGHTA; CDR2 reads FQGTGA. The DNA of the CDR3 is TGTGCCAGCAGCTTAACCGGGAGTGCAGATACGCAGTATTTT. Protein product: CASSLTGSADTQYF.

The V gene is TRBV6-2 or TRBV6-3, the J gene TRBJ1-1, with 9 bases lining up with TRBD1. The CDR3 runs to 16 residues. V gave up 4 bases and J gave up 4 bases; unmatched junction bases: 10. CDR1 and CDR2 from the germline V gene are MNHEY and SVGEGT. The DNA of the CDR3 is TGTGCCAGCAGTTCCGCCCTCAACAGGGGGCCCACTGAAGCTTTCTTT. Residues: CASSSALNRGPTEAFF.

The chain uses TRBV7-9 and TRBJ2-7, with 10 nucleotides matching TRBD1. The CDR3 sequence is 18 residues long. The V and J ends lost 4 bases and 4 bases, in that order; junction bases with no gene match: 16. CDR1 SEHNR and CDR2 FQNEAQ come from the germline V gene (reference sequence). The CDR3 is CASSSDRMGQGSSYEQYF. CDR3 coding DNA: TGTGCCAGCAGCTCAGACCGTATGGGACAGGGGAGTTCGTACGAGCAGTACTTC.

A few counts support this clone. The chain joins TRBV7-8 to TRBJ1-2, with 7 bases matching TRBD1. The CDR3 runs to 14 residues. V dropped 5 bases and J dropped 4; count of bases not matched to a gene: 7. Per the germline V gene, CDR1 is SGHVS and CDR2 is FQNEAQ. CDR3 protein: CASSLGGPAYGYTF. The CDR3 nucleotides read TGTGCCAGCAGCCTAGGGGGCCCCGCCTATGGCTACACCTTC.

The chain joins TRBV6-5 to TRBJ1-2, with no clear D. The CDR3 is 15 amino acids. The V end was cut by 7 bases, the J end by 0 bases, with 15 bases between. Germline CDR1 reads MNHEY; CDR2 reads SVGAGI. CDR3 sequence reads: CASKRGVHPNYGYTF. For the CDR3, the DNA is TGTGCCAGCAAACGAGGTGTTCACCCTAACTATGGCTACACCTTC.

This chain links TRBV29-1 with TRBJ2-7; 10 positions agree with TRBD2. The V and J ends lost 0 bases and 4 bases, in that order; junction bases with no gene match: 6. CDR3 length: 15 amino acids. The germline gives CDR1 SQVTM, CDR2 ANQGSEA. This chain's CDR3 is CSVEDRAGGTYEQYF. The CDR3 bases are TGCAGCGTTGAAGATCGAGCGGGGGGGACGTACGAGCAGTACTTC.

The chain recombines TRBV14 with TRBJ1-2, with D perhaps TRBD1 (5 bases). The germline V and J ends were trimmed by 3 bases and 5 bases, with 16 bases remaining between them. The CDR3 consists of 15 residues. CDR1 and CDR2 (germline): SGHDN, FVKESK. CDR3 coding DNA: TGTGCCAGCAGCCACCCCGGGGAGGGGCTTTATGGCTACACCTTC. This sequence encodes CASSHPGEGLYGYTF.